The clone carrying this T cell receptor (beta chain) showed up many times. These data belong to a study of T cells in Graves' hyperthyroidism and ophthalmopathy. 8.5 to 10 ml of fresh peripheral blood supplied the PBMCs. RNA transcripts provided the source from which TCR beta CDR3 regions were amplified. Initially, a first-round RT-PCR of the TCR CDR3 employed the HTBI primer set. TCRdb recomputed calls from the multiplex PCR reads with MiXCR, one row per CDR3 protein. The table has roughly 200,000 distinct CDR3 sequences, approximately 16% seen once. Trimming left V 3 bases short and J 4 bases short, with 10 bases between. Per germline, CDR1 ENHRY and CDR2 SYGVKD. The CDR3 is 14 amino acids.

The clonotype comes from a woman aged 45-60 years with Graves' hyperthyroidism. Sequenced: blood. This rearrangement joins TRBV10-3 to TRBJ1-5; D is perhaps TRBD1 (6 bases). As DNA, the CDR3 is TGTGCCATCAGTGACAGGGGAGGTAATCAGCCCCAGCATTTT. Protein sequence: CAISDRGGNQPQHF.